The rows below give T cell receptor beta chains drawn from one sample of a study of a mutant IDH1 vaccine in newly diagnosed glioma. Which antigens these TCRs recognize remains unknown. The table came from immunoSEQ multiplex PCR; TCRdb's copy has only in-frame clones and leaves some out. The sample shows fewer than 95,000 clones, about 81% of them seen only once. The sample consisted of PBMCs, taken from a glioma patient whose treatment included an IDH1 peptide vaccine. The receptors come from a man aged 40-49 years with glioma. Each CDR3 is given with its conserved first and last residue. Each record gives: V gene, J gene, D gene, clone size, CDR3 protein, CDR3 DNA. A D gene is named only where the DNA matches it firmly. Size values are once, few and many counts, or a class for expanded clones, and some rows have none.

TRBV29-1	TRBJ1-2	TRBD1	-	CSVDQGVGTNYGYTF	TGCAGCGTTGATCAGGGGGTGGGAACCAACTATGGCTACACCTTC
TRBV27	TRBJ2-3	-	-	CASSTLGLTQYF	TGTGCCAGCAGTACCCTGGGACTTACGCAGTATTTT
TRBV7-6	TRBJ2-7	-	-	CASSSEGRVTEQYF	TGTGCCAGCAGCTCGGAGGGCAGGGTCACCGAGCAGTACTTC
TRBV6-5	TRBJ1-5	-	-	CASSYSRWQPQHF	TGTGCCAGCAGTTACTCCAGATGGCAGCCCCAGCATTTT
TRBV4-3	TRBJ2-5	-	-	CASSQEGRRETQYF	TGCGCCAGCAGCCAAGAGGGCAGGAGAGAGACCCAGTACTTC
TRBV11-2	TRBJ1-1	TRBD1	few	CASSSDRAEAFF	TGTGCCAGCAGCTCGGACAGGGCTGAAGCTTTCTTT
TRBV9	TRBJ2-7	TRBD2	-	CASSGGSGRANEQYF	TGTGCCAGCAGCGGGGGTAGCGGGAGGGCCAACGAGCAGTACTTC
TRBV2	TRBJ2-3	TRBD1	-	CASSSDRGRSDTQYF	TGTGCCAGCAGCTCTGACAGGGGGCGGTCAGATACGCAGTATTTT
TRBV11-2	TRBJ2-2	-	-	CASSLVGRRMNTGELFF	TGTGCCAGCAGCTTAGTAGGTCGACGAATGAACACCGGGGAGCTGTTTTTT
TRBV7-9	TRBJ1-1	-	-	CASSSTYTEAFF	TGTGCCAGCAGCTCCACGTACACTGAAGCTTTCTTT
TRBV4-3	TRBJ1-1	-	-	CASSQAQVNTEAFF	TGCGCCAGCAGCCAAGCGCAGGTTAACACTGAAGCTTTCTTT
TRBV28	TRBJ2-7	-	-	CASSSYPEQYF	TGTGCCAGCAGTTCTTATCCCGAGCAGTACTTC
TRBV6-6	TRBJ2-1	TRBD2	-	CASTRTSGSYNEQFF	TGTGCCAGCACCCGGACTAGCGGGAGCTACAATGAGCAGTTCTTC
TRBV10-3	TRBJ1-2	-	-	CAISESQGSRPNYGYTF	TGTGCCATCAGTGAGTCCCAGGGAAGTAGGCCTAACTATGGCTACACCTTC
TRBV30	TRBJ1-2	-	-	CAWSVRAAGDYGYTF	TGTGCCTGGAGTGTAAGGGCAGCCGGGGACTATGGCTACACCTTC
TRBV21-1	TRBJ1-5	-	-	CASSKLGPNGRNQPQHF	TGTGCCAGCAGCAAATTGGGGCCGAACGGCCGCAATCAGCCCCAGCATTTT
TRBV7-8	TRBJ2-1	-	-	CASSLQASEWYGEQFF	TGTGCCAGCAGCTTACAGGCTAGTGAATGGTATGGTGAGCAGTTCTTC
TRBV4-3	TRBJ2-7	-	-	CASSQGTGSSYEQYF	TGCGCCAGCAGCCAAGGTACAGGGTCCTCCTACGAGCAGTACTTC
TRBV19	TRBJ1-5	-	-	CASSIVGYSNQPQHF	TGTGCCAGTAGTATAGTAGGGTATAGCAATCAGCCCCAGCATTTT
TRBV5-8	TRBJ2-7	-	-	CASSSPTHVAGTYEQYF	TGTGCCAGCAGCTCCCCCACCCATGTAGCCGGAACCTACGAGCAGTACTTC
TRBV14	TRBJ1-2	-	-	CASSQLRGYTF	TGTGCCAGCAGCCAGCTTCGGGGCTACACCTTC
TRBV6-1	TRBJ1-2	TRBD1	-	CASSETGGGGGYTF	TGTGCCAGCAGTGAGACAGGGGGCGGCGGTGGCTACACCTTC
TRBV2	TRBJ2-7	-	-	CASSEGTEIGFNYEQYF	TGTGCCAGCAGTGAAGGGACTGAAATTGGGTTTAACTACGAGCAGTACTTC
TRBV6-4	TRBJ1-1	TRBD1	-	CASSEGDRGTEAFF	TGTGCCAGCAGTGAAGGGGACAGGGGTACTGAAGCTTTCTTT
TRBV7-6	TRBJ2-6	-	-	CASSLEAYHGYSGANVLTF	TGTGCCAGCAGCTTAGAGGCTTACCATGGATACTCTGGGGCCAACGTCCTGACTTTC
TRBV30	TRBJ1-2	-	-	CAWSATRGDGYTF	TGTGCCTGGAGTGCAACTAGGGGGGATGGCTACACCTTC
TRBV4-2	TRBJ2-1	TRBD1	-	CASSQEGTGTYNEQFF	TGTGCCAGCAGCCAGGAAGGGACAGGAACCTACAATGAGCAGTTCTTC
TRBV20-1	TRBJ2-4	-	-	CSALKYNIQYF	TGCAGTGCTCTCAAGTACAACATTCAGTACTTC
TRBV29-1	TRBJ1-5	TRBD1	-	CSVGTGDQPQHF	TGCAGCGTAGGGACAGGGGACCAGCCCCAGCATTTT
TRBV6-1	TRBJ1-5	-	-	CASSDGSPNQPQHF	TGTGCCAGCAGTGATGGGAGCCCCAATCAGCCCCAGCATTTT
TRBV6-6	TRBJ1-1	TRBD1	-	CASSRQRPGTVDEAFF	TGTGCCAGCAGTCGCCAACGTCCCGGGACAGTAGATGAAGCTTTCTTT
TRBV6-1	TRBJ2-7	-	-	CASSDRQIPGYEQYF	TGTGCCAGCAGTGACCGACAAATCCCTGGCTACGAGCAGTACTTC
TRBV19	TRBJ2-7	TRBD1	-	CASSTTGTGAYEQYF	TGTGCCAGTAGTACTACCGGGACAGGGGCCTACGAGCAGTACTTC
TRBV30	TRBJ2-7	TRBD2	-	CAWSRGVSYEQYF	TGTGCCTGGAGTCGGGGGGTCTCCTACGAGCAGTACTTC
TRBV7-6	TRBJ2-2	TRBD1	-	CASSLMQGALGELFF	TGTGCCAGCAGCTTAATGCAGGGGGCCCTCGGGGAGCTGTTTTTT
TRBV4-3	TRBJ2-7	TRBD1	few	CASSIQDRAGDEQYF	TGCGCCAGCAGCATCCAGGACAGGGCCGGGGACGAGCAGTACTTC
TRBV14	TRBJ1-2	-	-	CASSQGRQGNYGYTF	TGTGCCAGCAGCCAGGGGAGGCAGGGGAACTATGGCTACACCTTC
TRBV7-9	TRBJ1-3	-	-	CASSQDRRGNTIYF	TGTGCCAGCAGCCAGGATAGGAGGGGAAACACCATATATTTT
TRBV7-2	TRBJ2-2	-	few	CASSLWGRGGGELFF	TGTGCCAGCAGCTTATGGGGGCGCGGCGGCGGGGAGCTGTTTTTT
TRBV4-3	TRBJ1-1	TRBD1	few	CASSRKTGATEAFF	TGCGCCAGCAGCCGGAAGACAGGGGCCACTGAAGCTTTCTTT
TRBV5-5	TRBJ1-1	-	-	CASSLPRAGTTEAFF	TGTGCCAGCAGCTTACCTCGGGCCGGTACCACTGAAGCTTTCTTT
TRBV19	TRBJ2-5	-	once	CASSTAAGGTQYF	TGTGCCAGTAGTACCGCTGCCGGGGGGACCCAGTACTTC
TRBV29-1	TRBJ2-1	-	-	CSVEDRGSYNEQFF	TGCAGCGTTGAAGATCGCGGATCCTACAATGAGCAGTTCTTC
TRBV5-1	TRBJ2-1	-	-	CASSLGGASNEQFF	TGCGCCAGCAGCTTGGGAGGGGCCAGCAATGAGCAGTTCTTC
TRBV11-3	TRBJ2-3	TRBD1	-	CASSLGQGSTDTQYF	TGTGCCAGCAGCTTGGGACAGGGTAGCACAGATACGCAGTATTTT